The clone carrying this TCR beta chain has more than one count but fewer than ten. Its antigen is unknown. This specimen belongs to a study of cytomegalovirus exposure and HLA in healthy donors. Broader study findings: What a later analysis reportedly showed was that an Asian-associated ancestry cluster had fewer N-insertions than the roughly 700-donor mean.

PCR involved 60 Vbeta and 13 Jbeta primers. The table came from immunoSEQ multiplex PCR; TCRdb's copy has only in-frame clones and leaves some out. The sample has under 70,000 clones, roughly four fifths seen once. The CDR3 runs to 16 residues. CDR1 and CDR2 (germline): SGDLS, YYNGEE. The J segment lost 9 bases and the V segment lost 4 bases, leaving 8 bases of the junction unmatched. Participants comprised healthy donors of bone marrow. This chain uses TRBV9 with TRBJ1-6; 12 nucleotides line up with TRBD1. Sequencing input: PBMCs. The clonotype was recovered from a man aged 50 to 60 in good health and CMV-seronegative. The DNA of the CDR3 is TGTGCCAGCAGCACCCGGGACAGGGGGCTCGGTTCACCCCTCCACTTT. It yields the protein CASSTRDRGLGSPLHF.